One sample yielded the 18 T cell receptor beta chains listed below, sequenced in a study of Ad26.COV2.S vaccination and SARS-CoV-2 variants. Some clones are missing from TCRdb's copy, which holds only in-frame ones; the method was immunoSEQ multiplex PCR. The sample lists roughly 380,000 clones, approximately 85% seen once, with roughly 3.1% in the top ten. As for treatment: some 20 received Ad26.COV2.S at low or high dose, single or two shots; 5 received placebo; per-sample allocation not given. Each sample was drawn 63 days after the first injection (of vaccine or placebo). The sequencing here drew on peripheral blood, taken in a trial of Ad26.COV2.S vaccine versus placebo. These TCRs come from a person between 18 and 59 years old who received the Ad26.COV2.S COVID-19 vaccine or a placebo.

CDR3 amino acids: CASSSTGGKSDGYTF. The CDR3 DNA reads as TGTGCCAGCAGCTCTACAGGGGGCAAGTCCGATGGCTACACCTTC. The chain joins TRBV7-2 to TRBJ1-2, with TRBD1 identical over 9 bases. The CDR3 totals 15 residues. The germline V gene encodes CDR1 SGHTA and CDR2 FQGNSA. V was pared by 4 bases and J by 6 bases, with 9 bases of the junction left unmatched. The whole variable domain, remainder taken from reference TRBV7-2 and TRBJ1-2, is GAGVSQSPSNKVTEKGKDVELRCDPISGHTALYWYRQSLGQGLEFLIYFQGNSAPDKSGLPSDRFSAERTGGSVSTLTIQRTQQEDSAVYLCASSSTGGKSDGYTFGSGTRLTVV.

This clone was observed a handful of times. The chain joins TRBV2 to TRBJ2-7, with TRBD2 identical over 7 bases. The CDR3 spans 14 residues. Germline trimming cut 6 bases from V and 2 bases from J; bases unmatched to any gene: 7. In germline, CDR1 is SNHLY, CDR2 FYNNEI. This chain's CDR3 is CASRPWGRAYEQYF. CDR3 nucleotides: TGTGCCAGCAGGCCCTGGGGGAGGGCCTACGAGCAGTACTTC.

The CDR3 here is CASSQDLNSLWETNEKLFF. CDR3 DNA sequence: TGCGCCAGCAGCCAAGATCTGAACAGCCTTTGGGAAACTAATGAAAAACTGTTTTTT. The genes are TRBV4-3 and TRBJ1-4; D remains unclear. V lost 0 bases and J 1 base, leaving 18 bases between the germline ends. This CDR3 region has 19 residues. Looked up from germline, CDR1 is LGHNA and CDR2 is YSLEER.

This clone showed up just a few times. This rearrangement joins TRBV7-2 to TRBJ1-5; 9 bases are a match to TRBD1. CDR3 length: 15 residues. Trimming at V came to 5 bases and at J to 1 base, leaving 3 bases not matched to a gene. Germline loops: CDR1 SGHTA, CDR2 FQGNSA. CDR3 DNA: TGTGCCAGCAGCCCTGGGACAGGGAGCAATCAGCCCCAGCATTTT. As protein: CASSPGTGSNQPQHF. The whole variable domain, filled in from reference TRBV7-2 and TRBJ1-5, reads GAGVSQSPSNKVTEKGKDVELRCDPISGHTALYWYRQSLGQGLEFLIYFQGNSAPDKSGLPSDRFSAERTGGSVSTLTIQRTQQEDSAVYLCASSPGTGSNQPQHFGDGTRLSIL.

This chain uses TRBV6-6 with TRBJ1-6; TRBD1 matches 9 bases. This CDR3 contains 15 residues. V shed 6 bases and J 10 bases; nucleotides not matched to a gene: 10. Germline values: CDR1 MNHNY, CDR2 SVGAGI (reference sequence). For the CDR3, the DNA is TGTGCCAGCAGCCCATCCGGACAGGGGTGGTCACCCCTCCACTTT. It specifies CASSPSGQGWSPLHF.

The chain is built from TRBV9 and TRBJ2-7; 7 nucleotides agree with TRBD1. Losses at the gene ends were 4 bases for V and 2 bases for J; bases not matched to a gene: 12. The germline CDR1 and CDR2 sequences are SGDLS and YYNGEE. This CDR3 region has 16 residues. CDR3 in amino acids: CASSPRTGRGTYEQYF. CDR3 DNA: TGTGCCAGCAGCCCGCGGACAGGCCGAGGCACCTACGAGCAGTACTTC.

The genes are TRBV28 and TRBJ2-1; a possible D gene is TRBD1 (5 bases). The V and J ends lost 4 bases and 3 bases respectively, with 13 bases between them. The CDR3 is made up of 15 amino acids. CDR1 and CDR2 (germline): MDHEN, SYDVKM. The CDR3 loop is CASSSTQGLYNEQFF. The CDR3 bases are TGTGCCAGCAGTTCCACTCAGGGCCTCTACAATGAGCAGTTCTTC.

As DNA, the CDR3 is TGTGCCACCAGCAGAGATCGGGGGGCGGGTTCACCCCTCCACTTT. It is translated as CATSRDRGAGSPLHF. The chain carries TRBV15 and TRBJ1-6, with D perhaps matching TRBD1 (6 bases). V lost 0 bases to trimming and J lost 9 bases, with 12 bases between them. CDR3 length: 15 amino acids. The germline gives CDR1 LNHNV, CDR2 YYDKDF (reference sequence).

Comment on this clone: Other DNA sequences in the same sample also yield this CDR3. The genes are TRBV10-3 and TRBJ1-2; 7 bases align to TRBD1. The CDR3 sequence is 15 residues long. V dropped 3 bases and J dropped 2; count of bases not matched to a gene: 6. In germline, CDR1 is ENHRY, CDR2 SYGVKD. CDR3 in DNA: TGTGCCATCAGTGACCGGACAGGCGGGAACTATGGCTACACCTTC. Translating it yields CAISDRTGGNYGYTF.

The count of this clone is one. The chain links TRBV7-9 to TRBJ2-3; the D call may be TRBD1 or TRBD2 (6 bases each). The length of the CDR3 is 17 residues. Deletions cut 5 bases from V and 3 bases from J, with 21 bases between. Germline V CDR1 and CDR2: SEHNR, FQNEAQ (reference sequence). DNA of the CDR3: TGTGCCAGCAGCCCTAGTCCCGGGGGCCGGGTGACAGATACGCAGTATTTT. Translated: CASSPSPGGRVTDTQYF.

This sequence joins TRBV18 and TRBJ2-1; 11 bases agree with TRBD1. The germline gives CDR1 KGHSH, CDR2 LQKENI. With 5 bases clipped from V and 0 bases from J, the junction kept 6 bases outside the gene matches. This CDR3 has 17 amino acids. The CDR3 region is CASSTLGTGGSYNEQFF. CDR3 bases: TGTGCCAGCTCAACTCTAGGGACAGGGGGCTCCTACAATGAGCAGTTCTTC.

The CDR3 DNA sequence: TGTGCCAGCAGTCTTGGAGCGATCAGGACTGAAGCTTTCTTT. Translation gives CASSLGAIRTEAFF. The chain uses TRBV6-2 or TRBV6-3 and TRBJ1-1; D call uncertain. With 5 bases removed from V and 5 bases from J, the gap between germline ends came to 15 bases. The germline V gene has CDR1 MNHEY and CDR2 SVGEGT. This CDR3 has 14 amino acids.

The gene calls are TRBV12-3 or TRBV12-4 and TRBJ1-1; a weak D match, TRBD1 (5 bases). V shed 6 bases and J shed 5 bases, with 7 bases lying between them. The CDR3 consists of 11 residues. In DNA form, the CDR3 reads TGTGCCAGCAGCTGGGGGACTGAAGCTTTCTTT. Translation gives CASSWGTEAFF.

V and J are TRBV30 and TRBJ1-1, with D possibly being TRBD1 (5 bases). Germline V CDR1 and CDR2: GTSNPN, SVGIG (reference sequence). Trimming stripped 0 bases from V and 0 bases from J, with 11 bases between. The CDR3 consists of 15 residues. The CDR3 is CAWSVQRQLNTEAFF. CDR3 in DNA: TGTGCCTGGAGTGTACAGCGACAGCTGAACACTGAAGCTTTCTTT.

J is TRBJ1-3 and V is TRBV3-1 (or the pseudogene TRBV3-2); D is ambiguous. V was trimmed by 0 bases and J by 1 base, leaving 13 bases between them. Germline V gene lookup returns CDR1 LGHDT and CDR2 YNNKEL (reference sequence). This CDR3 has 17 residues. This chain's CDR3 is CASSQEALSVSGNTIYF. CDR3 sequence (DNA): TGTGCCAGCAGCCAAGAGGCTTTGTCCGTGTCTGGAAACACCATATATTTT.

The genes are TRBV7-2 and TRBJ2-1; TRBD2 matches 8 bases. Trimming took 1 base from V and 4 from J; bases not matched to a gene: 3. The CDR3 consists of 15 residues. The germline CDR1 and CDR2 sequences are SGHTA and FQGNSA. The CDR3 nucleotides are TGTGCCAGCAGCTTAGACGTAGCGGGGTACAATGAGCAGTTCTTC. This gives the protein CASSLDVAGYNEQFF. Filled out from reference TRBV7-2 and TRBJ2-1, the complete variable domain reads GAGVSQSPSNKVTEKGKDVELRCDPISGHTALYWYRQSLGQGLEFLIYFQGNSAPDKSGLPSDRFSAERTGGSVSTLTIQRTQQEDSAVYLCASSLDVAGYNEQFFGPGTRLTVL.

The rearrangement joins TRBV7-9 to TRBJ1-4; D call uncertain. The CDR3 runs 16 residues. With 2 bases removed from V and 0 bases from J, the gap between germline ends came to 10 bases. The germline CDR1 and CDR2 sequences are SEHNR and FQNEAQ (reference sequence). The CDR3 DNA reads as TGTGCCAGCAGCTTAATTGAGGCGGCAACTAATGAAAAACTGTTTTTT. Its protein product is CASSLIEAATNEKLFF.

Details on this clone: Other DNA sequences in the same sample also yield this CDR3. The V and J genes are TRBV12-3 or TRBV12-4 and TRBJ2-7; D may be TRBD2 (6 bases). The CDR3 runs to 11 residues. V lost 6 bases and J lost 6, with 9 bases in between. This chain's CDR3 is CASSRLGEQYF. In DNA form, the CDR3 reads TGTGCCAGCAGCAGACTAGGCGAGCAGTACTTC.